Described below is a single T cell receptor (beta chain) sequence and its context. Its antigen is not known. The CDR3 length is 14 residues. CDR1 and CDR2 from the germline V gene are MNHEY and SVGAGI. Trimming cost V 7 bases and J 0 bases, with 12 bases left between them. These data belong to a study of blood T cells in healthy people across ages. Study-wide findings and caveats: Possibly confounding the expanded clonotype changes was the fact that donor CMV status was unknown. Age advanced and TCR beta diversity per million T cells fell, roughly linearly.

Primers used in a second PCR of roughly 6 to 11 cycles were a sample-barcoded 5' primer and a J-beta primer mix. TCRdb passed the 5' RACE reads through MiXCR, listing each CDR3 protein once. The repertoire holds 1.5 million to 1.9 million distinct CDR3 sequences, with roughly 43% as singletons. The receptor was derived from a woman between 18 and 29 years old in good health. The specimen was blood. The chain joins TRBV6-5 to TRBJ1-1, with a weak D call TRBD1 (5 bases). DNA of the CDR3: TGTGCCAGCAACTACAGGAGTTTGAACACTGAAGCTTTCTTT. Translation: CASNYRSLNTEAFF.